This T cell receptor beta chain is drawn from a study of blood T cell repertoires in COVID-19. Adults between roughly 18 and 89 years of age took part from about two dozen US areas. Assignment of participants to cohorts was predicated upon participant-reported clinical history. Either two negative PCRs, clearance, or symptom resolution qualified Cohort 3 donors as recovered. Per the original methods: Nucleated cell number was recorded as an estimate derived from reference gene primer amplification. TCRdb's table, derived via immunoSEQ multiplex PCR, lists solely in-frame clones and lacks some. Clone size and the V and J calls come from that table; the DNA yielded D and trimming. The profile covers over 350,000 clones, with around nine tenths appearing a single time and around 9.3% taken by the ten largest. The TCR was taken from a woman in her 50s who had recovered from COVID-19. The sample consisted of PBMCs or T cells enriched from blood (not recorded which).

CDR3 nucleotides: TGTGCCAGCAGCTTTCCGGACTCACATCCCAACACAGATACGCAGTATTTT. Translating gives CASSFPDSHPNTDTQYF. The chain carries TRBV5-6 and TRBJ2-3; D is possibly TRBD2 (5 bases). This CDR3 is 17 amino acids long. In germline, CDR1 is SGHDT, CDR2 YYEEEE. With 2 bases removed from V and 2 bases from J, the gap between germline ends came to 18 bases.